The 26 T cell receptor beta chains given below trace back to one sample, sequenced in a study of OX40 agonist ivuxolimab in advanced cancers. Produced via immunoSEQ multiplex PCR; TCRdb's table is partial and in-frame only. The sample contains under 60,000 clones, 80% to 90% of which appear only once. The sequencing used CD4+ or CD8+ T cells sorted from blood, collected in a trial of the OX40 agonist ivuxolimab. These receptors were taken from an adult with an advanced solid tumor such as melanoma, head and neck, liver or kidney cancer.

On this clone: The germline gene is not matched at one end of the junction; a read error may be the cause. The CDR3 DNA sequence: TGTGCTAGCAGCTTAGCGGTCCGGGGTGGTGAGCAGTTCTTC. Translating it yields CASSLAVRGGEQFF. The chain combines TRBV7-7 with TRBJ2-1, with D possibly being TRBD2 (6 bases). The CDR3 is made up of 14 amino acids. Germline CDR1 SSHAT, CDR2 FNYEAQ (reference sequence).

This chain links TRBV9 with TRBJ2-7; D remains ambiguous. This CDR3 region has 14 residues. V lost 4 bases and J 6 bases, leaving 17 bases between the germline ends. Germline CDR1 SGDLS, CDR2 YYNGEE. The CDR3 protein is CASSLSPSGLEQYF. The CDR3 coding sequence is TGTGCCAGCAGCCTTAGTCCATCAGGTCTCGAGCAGTACTTC.

This rearrangement joins TRBV9 to TRBJ2-7; TRBD1 aligns across 7 bases. V was clipped by 4 bases and J by 1 base; unmatched bases: 2. The germline gives CDR1 SGDLS, CDR2 YYNGEE. The CDR3 contains 13 residues. CDR3 sequence: CASSRDRSYEQYF. CDR3 DNA: TGTGCCAGCAGCCGGGACAGATCCTACGAGCAGTACTTC.

This chain connects TRBV9 to TRBJ2-7; 13 nucleotides agree with TRBD2. V trimming: 4 bases; J trimming: 7 bases; junction bases outside the gene matches: 8. CDR1 and CDR2 (germline): SGDLS, YYNGEE. The length of the CDR3 is 15 residues. CDR3 in DNA: TGTGCCAGCAGCCCCGGACTAGCGGGGGCGTGGGAGCAGTACTTC. Its translation is CASSPGLAGAWEQYF.

The table lists this clone with a count of one. The chain couples TRBV9 to TRBJ2-6; D gene unclear. CDR3 size: 15 residues. The V end lost 3 bases, the J end lost 0 bases, and 7 bases lay between the germline ends. Germline values: CDR1 SGDLS, CDR2 YYNGEE. The CDR3 sequence: CASSGPTSGANVLTF. The CDR3 nucleotides read TGTGCCAGCAGCGGCCCCACCTCTGGGGCCAACGTCCTGACTTTC.

The rearrangement links TRBV7-6 to TRBJ2-3, with D uncertain. This CDR3 has 12 amino acids. The V gene's germline CDR1 is SGHVS and CDR2 FNYEAQ. V lost 5 bases and J lost 5, with 8 bases in between. The CDR3: CASSLTEDTQYF. As DNA, the CDR3 is TGTGCCAGCAGCCTCACGGAAGATACGCAGTATTTT.

The chain combines TRBV18 with TRBJ2-3, with D possibly being TRBD2 (6 bases). In germline, CDR1 is KGHSH, CDR2 LQKENI. V gave up 2 bases and J gave up 3 bases, with 9 bases separating them. The CDR3 is 14 amino acids. CDR3: CASSPVRGTDTQYF. Here the CDR3 DNA reads TGTGCCAGCTCACCAGTGCGGGGTACAGATACGCAGTATTTT.

The rearrangement uses TRBV14 and TRBJ2-1; D unresolved. There are 13 residues in the CDR3. Germline V gene sequence: CDR1 SGHDN, CDR2 FVKESK. V was trimmed by 0 bases and J by 7 bases, leaving 7 bases between them. CDR3 bases: TGTGCCAGCAGCCAAGAAGGGTGGAATGAGCAGTTCTTC. It translates to CASSQEGWNEQFF.

This chain uses TRBV27 with TRBJ2-7; TRBD1 agrees at 7 bases. This CDR3 contains 14 residues. Trimming cost V 5 bases and J 5 bases; bases outside gene matches: 9. Germline V CDR1 and CDR2: MNHEY, SMNVEV (reference sequence). The CDR3: CASSAAGTAHEQYF. The CDR3 nucleotides are TGTGCCAGCAGTGCAGCCGGGACAGCTCACGAGCAGTACTTC.

The CDR3 is CASSPTLNTEAFF. The CDR3 nucleotides read TGTGCCAGCAGCCCGACATTGAACACTGAAGCTTTCTTT. This chain connects TRBV6-5 to TRBJ1-1; no clear D gene. The CDR3 has 13 residues. Trimming stripped 6 bases from V and 0 bases from J, with 8 bases between. Germline V gene lookup returns CDR1 MNHEY and CDR2 SVGAGI.

The rearrangement joins TRBV19 to TRBJ2-7, with 8 positions matching TRBD2. Trimming cost V 2 bases and J 3 bases; bases outside gene matches: 6. This CDR3 comprises 15 residues. Germline lookup yields CDR1 LNHDA and CDR2 SQIVND (reference sequence). CDR3: CASSILAGTDYEQYF. The CDR3 nucleotides read TGTGCCAGTAGTATACTAGCGGGCACAGACTACGAGCAGTACTTC.

The chain carries TRBV27 and TRBJ2-7; D gene unclear. The V end lost 6 bases, the J end lost 2 bases, and 17 bases lay between the germline ends. Germline-derived CDR1 and CDR2 are MNHEY and SMNVEV (reference sequence). The CDR3 has 15 residues. The CDR3 sequence: CASRPLMTPTYEQYF. CDR3 nucleotide sequence: TGTGCCAGCAGGCCACTAATGACTCCTACCTACGAGCAGTACTTC.

The chain links TRBV7-9 to TRBJ2-7; D possibly corresponds to TRBD1 (6 bases). With 0 bases removed from V and 3 bases from J, the gap between germline ends came to 9 bases. CDR1 is SEHNR and CDR2 is FQNEAQ in the germline V gene (reference sequence). CDR3 length: 14 amino acids. The CDR3, as DNA: TGTGCCAGCAGCTTAGCATCAGGGGTCTACGAGCAGTACTTC. This translates into CASSLASGVYEQYF.

The chain joins TRBV5-4 to TRBJ2-3; no clear D gene. Germline V gene data show CDR1 as SGHNT and CDR2 as YYREEE (reference sequence). CDR3 size: 15 residues. Trimming left V 2 bases short and J 2 bases short, with 12 bases between. This chain's CDR3 is CASSLGVTPTDTQYF. In nucleotides, the CDR3 is TGTGCCAGCAGCTTAGGTGTAACACCCACAGATACGCAGTATTTT.

This clone was detected once. V usage is TRBV15 and J usage is TRBJ1-1; D not resolved. Trimming removed 4 bases at V and 0 bases at J, with 12 bases between. The length of the CDR3 is 15 residues. Germline CDR1 reads LNHNV; CDR2 reads YYDKDF (reference sequence). CDR3 amino acids: CATSTTSNVNTEAFF. For the CDR3, the DNA is TGTGCCACCAGCACAACTTCAAACGTGAACACTGAAGCTTTCTTT.

The sample holds one count of this clone. This chain links TRBV4-1 with TRBJ1-2; D gene ambiguous. CDR1 and CDR2 (germline): MGHRA, YSYEKL. Trimming stripped 0 bases from V and 3 bases from J, with 11 bases between. The CDR3 loop spans 15 amino acids. The CDR3 nucleotides are TGCGCCAGCAGCCAAGATGAACGACGGCACTATGGCTACACCTTC. Protein product: CASSQDERRHYGYTF.

This clone has more than one count but fewer than ten. The CDR3 nucleotides are TGTGCCAGCAGTTCCGGGAATCAGCCCCAGCATTTT. Encoded protein: CASSSGNQPQHF. This chain connects TRBV27 to TRBJ1-5; D is ambiguous. The germline V gene encodes CDR1 MNHEY and CDR2 SMNVEV (reference sequence). This CDR3 contains 12 residues. Between the trimmed V and J ends, which lost 4 bases and 4 bases, there was a span of 5 bases.

The CDR3 region is CSVGQGNRDEQFF. As DNA, the CDR3 is TGCAGCGTTGGACAGGGAAACAGGGATGAGCAGTTCTTC. This sequence joins TRBV29-1 and TRBJ2-1; 7 nucleotides agree with TRBD1. Germline lookup yields CDR1 SQVTM and CDR2 ANQGSEA. This CDR3 spans 13 amino acids. Unmatched junction bases numbered 8, after V lost 4 bases and J lost 8 bases.

This clone has only one observation. The chain is built from TRBV7-9 and TRBJ2-7, with D maybe TRBD2 (6 bases). CDR1 is SEHNR and CDR2 is FQNEAQ in the germline V gene (reference sequence). Between the trimmed V and J ends, which lost 6 bases and 1 base, there was a span of 16 bases. The CDR3 loop spans 15 amino acids. CDR3 nucleotide sequence: TGTGCCAGCAGAGACGGGGAGGCCCGTTCCTACGAGCAGTACTTC. Protein: CASRDGEARSYEQYF. Looking up the rest from reference TRBV7-9 and TRBJ2-7 gives the full variable domain: DTGVSQNPRHKITKRGQNVTFRCDPISEHNRLYWYRQTLGQGPEFLTYFQNEAQLEKSRLLSDRFSAERPKGSFSTLEIQRTEQGDSAMYLCASRDGEARSYEQYFGPGTRLTVT.

The chain combines TRBV5-6 with TRBJ1-2; 8 nucleotides agree with TRBD1. Germline V CDR1 and CDR2: SGHDT, YYEEEE. Germline trimming cut 0 bases from V and 3 bases from J; bases unmatched to any gene: 16. The CDR3 runs 19 residues. In nucleotides, the CDR3 is TGTGCCAGCAGCTTGGATCCCCTGGCTAGCAGGGGGCGCGACTATGGCTACACCTTC. It specifies CASSLDPLASRGRDYGYTF.

On this clone itself: At one boundary the junction diverges from the germline segment, which might be a read error. This sequence joins TRBV7-7 and TRBJ2-7, with TRBD2 matching over 7 bases. This CDR3 is 16 amino acids long. Per the germline V gene, CDR1 is SSHAT and CDR2 is FNYEAQ (reference sequence). The CDR3 DNA reads as TGTGCTAGCAGCCTAGGTCCTGCGGGAGATTCGAACGAGCAGTACTTC. Encoded protein: CASSLGPAGDSNEQYF.

V and J are TRBV4-1 and TRBJ1-5; D not certain. V lost 2 bases to trimming and J lost 7 bases, with 18 bases between them. The germline gives CDR1 MGHRA, CDR2 YSYEKL. The CDR3 runs 16 residues. CDR3 sequence: CASSQREEGRGQPQHF. CDR3 nucleotide sequence: TGCGCCAGCAGCCAAAGGGAAGAGGGAAGAGGACAGCCCCAGCATTTT.

The chain has TRBV10-1 and TRBJ2-7, with D perhaps matching TRBD2 (6 bases). V dropped 6 bases and J dropped 2 bases, with 17 bases sitting between them. CDR1 WNHNN and CDR2 SYGVQD come from the germline V gene (reference sequence). This CDR3 contains 15 residues. For the CDR3, the DNA is TGCGCCAGCAGCGCCATCGGCGGGGACCCCTACGAGCAGTACTTC. Translated: CASSAIGGDPYEQYF.

This clone came up once. The chain combines TRBV13 with TRBJ2-7; TRBD1 might be the D (5 bases). This CDR3 is built from 14 residues. Deletions cut 5 bases from V and 3 bases from J, with 14 bases between. Germline CDR1 is PRHDT and CDR2 is FYEKMQ (reference sequence). CDR3 in DNA: TGTGCCAGCAGCCCCAGGGATTCTAGCTACGAGCAGTACTTC. Protein sequence: CASSPRDSSYEQYF.

The chain employs TRBV27 and TRBJ1-1, with D tentatively TRBD1 (5 bases). Germline V CDR1 and CDR2: MNHEY, SMNVEV (reference sequence). Trimming took off 6 bases at V and 3 bases at J, with 11 bases between the two ends. CDR3 length equals 13 residues. The DNA of the CDR3 is TGTGCCAGCAGGCCGGGGGTATACACTGAAGCTTTCTTT. Encoded protein: CASRPGVYTEAFF.

The V gene is TRBV28, the J gene TRBJ2-7; D gene unclear. The V and J ends lost 5 bases and 2 bases respectively, with 7 bases between them. The CDR3 extends over 12 amino acids. From germline, CDR1 is MDHEN and CDR2 SYDVKM. The CDR3 here is CASSTVPYEQYF. Written as DNA, the CDR3 is TGTGCCAGCAGTACAGTTCCCTACGAGCAGTACTTC.